These 18 T cell receptor beta chains were sequenced from one sample in a study of T cell clonality in common variable immunodeficiency. Generated by immunoSEQ multiplex PCR, the TCRdb table keeps only in-frame clones and is missing some. The repertoire shows tens of thousands of clones, none seen only once; the top ten take around 0.82%. Material: peripheral blood mononuclear cells. Source of these receptors: a person between 18 and 75 years old in good health.

This clone has ten or more counts. The read ends 3 residues before the CDR3 terminus; that terminus is restored from the germline J gene. The chain carries TRBV7-3 and TRBJ2-1; TRBD1 agrees at 8 bases. V gave up 5 bases and J gave up 6 bases; unmatched junction bases: 12. The germline V gene encodes CDR1 SGHTA and CDR2 FQGTGA. This CDR3 contains 16 residues. The CDR3 protein is CASSVRLGQGPNEQFF. Partial CDR3 DNA: TGTGCCAGCAGCGTTCGTCTAGGACAGGGCCCCAATGAG. Combining the CDR3 with reference TRBV7-3 and TRBJ2-1 gives the whole variable domain GAGVSQTPSNKVTEKGKYVELRCDPISGHTALYWYRQSLGQGPEFLIYFQGTGAADDSGLPNDRFFAVRPEGSVSTLKIQRTERGDSAVYLCASSVRLGQGPNEQFFGPGTRLTVL.

This clone was detected many times. The read ends 3 residues early relative to the CDR3; the germline J gene fills the gap. This chain uses TRBV5-1 with TRBJ1-6; D might be TRBD1 (5 bases). With 1 base removed from V and 12 bases from J, the gap between germline ends came to 11 bases. Germline CDR1 SGHRS, CDR2 YFSETQ. The CDR3 length is 13 residues. CDR3 bases read: TGCGCCAGCAGCTTGACAGGACCAGGACCC. As protein: CASSLTGPGP. Given in full, the CDR3 is CASSLTGPGPLHF.

This clone was found many times. The missing CDR3 end, 3 residues past where the read stops, is filled in from the germline J gene. This chain connects TRBV2 to TRBJ1-6, with 7 bases matching TRBD1. J gave up 7 bases and V 3 bases, and 9 bases lay outside the gene matches. Germline V gene lookup returns CDR1 SNHLY and CDR2 FYNNEI. The CDR3 spans 16 residues. The CDR3 region is CASSEDRHQVNSPLHF. CDR3 DNA (partial): TGTGCCAGCAGTGAGGACAGGCACCAGGTGAATTCACCC.

This clone has at least ten counts. The CDR3 end lies 3 residues beyond the end of the read and is filled in from the germline J gene. The genes are TRBV19 and TRBJ2-7; TRBD2 matches at 9 bases. Germline V gene sequence: CDR1 LNHDA, CDR2 SQIVND (reference sequence). V lost 3 bases, J lost 3 bases, and 6 bases stayed unmatched. CDR3 length equals 15 residues. CDR3 loop: CASSISGGTLYEQYF. The sequenced part of the CDR3 DNA is TGTGCCAGTAGTATTAGCGGGGGAACCCTCTACGAG.

This clone has only a few counts. Germline and junction disagree at one end, which may indicate a read error. The sequence runs out 3 residues before the end of the CDR3; the remainder is reconstructed from the germline J gene. V and J are TRBV7-7 and TRBJ2-5; D may match TRBD1 or TRBD2 (5 bases each). The CDR3 has 13 residues. Germline-derived CDR1 and CDR2 are SSHAT and FNYEAQ (reference sequence). The DNA read from the CDR3 is TGTGCTAGCAGCTTTGAGGGGCTGGGGACC. This encodes CASSFEGLGT. The full CDR3 protein is CASSFEGLGTQYF.

This clone has a count of ten or more. The CDR3 end is not reached by the read, which stops 3 residues before it; the germline J gene fills it in. The chain has TRBV18 and TRBJ1-1; D not certain. The CDR3 is 14 residues long. The germline V gene has CDR1 KGHSH and CDR2 LQKENI. The germline V and J ends were trimmed by 6 bases and 1 base, with 12 bases remaining between them. CDR3 DNA, as far as it was read: TGTGCCAGCTCGCCCGGCAGGCAGAACACTGAA. It is translated as CASSPGRQNTE. The whole CDR3 sequence is CASSPGRQNTEAFF.

The sample holds many counts of this clone. The CDR3 goes on 3 residues after the read ends, and that part is filled in from the germline J gene. The chain combines TRBV5-1 with TRBJ2-7, with TRBD2 matching over 7 bases. With 0 bases clipped from V and 2 bases from J, the junction kept 5 bases outside the gene matches. Per germline, CDR1 SGHRS and CDR2 YFSETQ. The CDR3 consists of 15 residues. CDR3 loop: CASSLASAGAYEQYF. CDR3 DNA (partial): TGCGCCAGCAGCTTGGCCTCCGCGGGAGCCTACGAG.

There are many counts of this clone. The read terminates 3 residues ahead of where the CDR3 ends, so the germline J gene completes it. The chain links TRBV6-2 or TRBV6-3 to TRBJ2-7, with D maybe TRBD1 (6 bases). The germline V and J ends were trimmed by 6 bases and 2 bases, with 14 bases remaining between them. The CDR3 spans 14 residues. CDR1 and CDR2 (germline): MNHEY, SVGEGT. The sequenced CDR3 bases are TGTGCCAGCAGGCCCGGGACATCTGCCTACGAG. This sequence encodes CASRPGTSAYE. The full CDR3 is CASRPGTSAYEQYF.

This clone was counted ten times or more. From the germline J gene comes the end of the CDR3, since the read stops 3 residues before it. The rearrangement links TRBV27 to TRBJ2-1; 7 nucleotides line up with TRBD2. The CDR3 length is 17 residues. The J segment lost 5 bases and the V segment lost 7 bases, leaving 17 bases of the junction unmatched. Germline values: CDR1 MNHEY, CDR2 SMNVEV (reference sequence). CDR3 bases read: TGTGCCAGCACTTCAGCGGGGATCCCGGGAGAGGACAATGAG. Encoded protein: CASTSAGIPGEDNE. The whole CDR3 protein reads CASTSAGIPGEDNEQFF.

There are many counts of this clone. The CDR3 end is not reached by the read, which stops 3 residues before it; the germline J gene fills it in. The chain combines TRBV30 with TRBJ1-5, with 9 bases lining up with TRBD1. CDR1 and CDR2 from the germline V gene are GTSNPN and SVGIG (reference sequence). The ends lost 1 base at V and 4 bases at J; junction bases unmatched: 2. There are 14 residues in the CDR3. Incomplete CDR3 DNA: TGTGCCTGGAGTGCGGGACAGGGAAATCAGCCC. As protein: CAWSAGQGNQP. The full CDR3 is CAWSAGQGNQPQHF.

This clone was seen repeatedly, ten times or more. The read finishes 3 residues shy of the CDR3 end, and the germline J gene is used to complete it. The rearrangement uses TRBV20-1 and TRBJ2-7, with 10 bases fitting TRBD2. V lost 3 bases and J lost 1; bases outside the gene matches: 15. This CDR3 has 18 amino acids. The germline gives CDR1 DFQATT, CDR2 SNEGSKA (reference sequence). CDR3 sequence: CSARGLAGEGGFSYEQYF. CDR3 bases read: TGCAGTGCTAGGGGCCTAGCGGGAGAGGGGGGGTTTTCCTACGAG.

This clone came up many times. The sequence runs out 3 residues before the end of the CDR3; the remainder is reconstructed from the germline J gene. The chain couples TRBV18 to TRBJ1-1; TRBD1 matches 7 bases. CDR3 size: 14 residues. Germline CDR1 reads KGHSH; CDR2 reads LQKENI. The V segment lost 2 bases and the J segment 1 base; nucleotides outside the gene matches: 1. CDR3 region: CASSPDRANTEAFF. CDR3 DNA, as far as it was read: TGTGCCAGCTCACCAGACAGGGCGAACACTGAA.

The table lists this clone with many counts. The missing CDR3 end, 3 residues past where the read stops, is filled in from the germline J gene. This chain uses TRBV20-1 with TRBJ2-1; D perhaps matches TRBD2 (6 bases). The V end was cut by 3 bases, the J end by 0 bases, with 24 bases between. The CDR3 length is 19 residues. Germline CDR1 is DFQATT and CDR2 is SNEGSKA (reference sequence). CDR3 sequence reads: CSARGGRGTIPSSYNEQFF. Partial CDR3 DNA: TGCAGTGCTAGGGGGGGACGCGGAACTATCCCGAGCTCCTACAATGAG.

This clone was recorded many times. The sequenced fragment ends 3 residues before the CDR3 boundary, so the rest is inferred from the germline J gene. The rearrangement uses TRBV7-2 and TRBJ2-2; the match to TRBD1 covers 7 bases. Germline V CDR1 and CDR2: SGHTA, FQGNSA. Trimming at V came to 0 bases and at J to 1 base, leaving 8 bases not matched to a gene. The CDR3 totals 18 residues. CDR3 DNA, as far as it was read: TGTGCCAGCAGCTTAGCTCTGACAGGGCGAGGGAACACCGGGGAG. Its protein product is CASSLALTGRGNTGE. The entire CDR3 reads CASSLALTGRGNTGELFF.

This clone was counted ten times or more. The CDR3 here is CSARGPEGVGGEKLFF. The covered CDR3 bases are TGCAGTGCTAGAGGTCCCGAAGGGGTCGGGGGAGAAAAA. The chain links TRBV20-1 to TRBJ1-4; a possible D gene is TRBD1 (5 bases). From the germline J gene comes the end of the CDR3, since the read stops 3 residues before it. The germline CDR1 and CDR2 sequences are DFQATT and SNEGSKA (reference sequence). Between the trimmed V and J ends, which lost 1 base and 8 bases, there was a span of 20 bases. CDR3 length: 16 amino acids.

This clone was seen at least ten times. The read finishes 3 residues shy of the CDR3 end, and the germline J gene is used to complete it. V and J are TRBV2 and TRBJ2-5, with a possible D match to TRBD1 (6 bases). CDR1 and CDR2 (germline): SNHLY, FYNNEI. CDR3 length: 18 amino acids. V gave up 9 bases and J gave up 5 bases, with 31 bases separating them. The CDR3 here is CASLRLDRKAVFSETQYF. The sequenced part of the CDR3 DNA is TGTGCCAGTCTGCGTCTCGACAGGAAAGCCGTTTTCTCGGAGACC.

This clone was observed at least ten times. From the germline J gene comes the end of the CDR3, since the read stops 3 residues before it. The chain combines TRBV5-1 with TRBJ2-3; D call uncertain. Germline CDR1 and CDR2: SGHRS and YFSETQ. Trimming took off 4 bases at V and 6 bases at J, with 18 bases between the two ends. CDR3 length: 15 residues. The CDR3 bases that were read are TGCGCCAGCAGCACTACCTTATCTGAGACGGATACG. Translating it yields CASSTTLSETDT. The full CDR3 is CASSTTLSETDTQYF. Using reference TRBV5-1 and TRBJ2-3 for the parts outside the CDR3, the full variable domain is KAGVTQTPRYLIKTRGQQVTLSCSPISGHRSVSWYQQTPGQGLQFLFEYFSETQRNKGNFPGRFSGRQFSNSRSEMNVSTLELGDSALYLCASSTTLSETDTQYFGPGTRLTVL.

This clone has a count of ten or more. The read halts 3 residues ahead of the CDR3 end, with the missing end drawn from the germline J gene. The rearrangement joins TRBV7-6 to TRBJ2-7; D ambiguous. The V end lost 0 bases, the J end lost 2 bases, and 8 bases lay between the germline ends. Looked up from germline, CDR1 is SGHVS and CDR2 is FNYEAQ. The CDR3 consists of 14 residues. The DNA read from the CDR3 is TGTGCCAGCAGCTTAGCGGGCCGAACCTACGAG. Protein sequence: CASSLAGRTYE. The entire CDR3 protein is CASSLAGRTYEQYF.